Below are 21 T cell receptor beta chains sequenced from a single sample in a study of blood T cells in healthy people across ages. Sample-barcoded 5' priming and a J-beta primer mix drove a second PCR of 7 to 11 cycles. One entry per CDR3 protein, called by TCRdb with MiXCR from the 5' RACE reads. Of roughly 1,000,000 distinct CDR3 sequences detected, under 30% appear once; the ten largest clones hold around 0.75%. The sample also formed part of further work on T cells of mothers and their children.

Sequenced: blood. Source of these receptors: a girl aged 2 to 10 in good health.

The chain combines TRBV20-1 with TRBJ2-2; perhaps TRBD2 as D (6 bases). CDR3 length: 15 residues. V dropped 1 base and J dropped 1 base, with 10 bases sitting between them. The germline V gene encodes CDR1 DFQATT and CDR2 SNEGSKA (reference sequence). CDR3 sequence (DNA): TGCAGTGCTAGAGGGGACTCCGAGAACACCGGGGAGCTGTTTTTT. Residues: CSARGDSENTGELFF.

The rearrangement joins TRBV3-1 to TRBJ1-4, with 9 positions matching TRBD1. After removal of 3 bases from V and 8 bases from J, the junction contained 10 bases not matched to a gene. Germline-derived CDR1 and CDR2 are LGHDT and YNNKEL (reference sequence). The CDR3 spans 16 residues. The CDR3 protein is CASSQGQGVVGEKLFF. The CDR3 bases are TGTGCCAGCAGCCAGGGACAGGGAGTAGTCGGAGAAAAACTGTTTTTT.

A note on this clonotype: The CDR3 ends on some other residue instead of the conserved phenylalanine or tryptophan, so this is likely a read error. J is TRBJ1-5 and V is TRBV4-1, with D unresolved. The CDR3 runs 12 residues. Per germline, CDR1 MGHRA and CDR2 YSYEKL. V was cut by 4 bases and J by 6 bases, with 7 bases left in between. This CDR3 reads CASSRPSQPQHL. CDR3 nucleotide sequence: TGCGCCAGCAGCCGACCGAGTCAGCCCCAGCATCTT.

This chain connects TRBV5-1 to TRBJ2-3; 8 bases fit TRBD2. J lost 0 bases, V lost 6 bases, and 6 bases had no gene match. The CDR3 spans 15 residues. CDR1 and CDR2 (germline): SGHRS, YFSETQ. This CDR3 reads CASTIAGLSTDTQYF. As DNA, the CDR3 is TGCGCCAGCACTATAGCGGGACTGAGCACAGATACGCAGTATTTT.

Written as DNA, the CDR3 is TGCAGCGTTTTAATGACAGGGCTAGCCAAAAACATTCAGTACTTC. It codes for CSVLMTGLAKNIQYF. The chain combines TRBV29-1 with TRBJ2-4; TRBD1 matches 7 bases. CDR1 is SQVTM and CDR2 is ANQGSEA in the germline V gene. The CDR3 is 15 residues long. Trimming cost V 5 bases and J 0 bases; bases outside gene matches: 7.

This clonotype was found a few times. The CDR3 spells CATSRTSGTYEQYF. The CDR3 bases are TGTGCCACCAGCAGGACTAGCGGAACCTACGAGCAGTACTTC. J is TRBJ2-7 and V is TRBV15; 9 bases agree with TRBD2. Per germline, CDR1 LNHNV and CDR2 YYDKDF (reference sequence). J lost 2 bases, V lost 3 bases, and 2 bases had no gene match. The CDR3 contains 14 residues.

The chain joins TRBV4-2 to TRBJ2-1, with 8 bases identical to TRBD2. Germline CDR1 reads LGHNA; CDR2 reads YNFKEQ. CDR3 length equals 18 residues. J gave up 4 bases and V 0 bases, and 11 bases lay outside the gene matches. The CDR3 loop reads CASSQERGIAGPYNEQFF. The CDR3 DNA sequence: TGTGCCAGCAGCCAAGAAAGGGGGATAGCGGGGCCTTACAATGAGCAGTTCTTC.

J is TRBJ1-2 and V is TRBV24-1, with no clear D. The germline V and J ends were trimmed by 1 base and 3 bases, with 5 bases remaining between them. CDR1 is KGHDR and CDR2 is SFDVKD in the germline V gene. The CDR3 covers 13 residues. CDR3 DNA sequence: TGTGCCACCAGTGATTTTTCAGACTATGGCTACACCTTC. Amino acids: CATSDFSDYGYTF.

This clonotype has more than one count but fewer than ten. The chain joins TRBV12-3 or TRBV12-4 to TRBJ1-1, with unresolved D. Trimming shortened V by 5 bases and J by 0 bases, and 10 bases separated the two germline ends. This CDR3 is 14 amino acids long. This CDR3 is CASSRTKLNTEAFF. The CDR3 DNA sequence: TGTGCCAGCAGTCGAACCAAATTGAACACTGAAGCTTTCTTT.

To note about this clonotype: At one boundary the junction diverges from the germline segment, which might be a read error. This CDR3 is CASSQGTSGTETQYF. CDR3 sequence (DNA): TGTGCTAGCAGCCAAGGGACTAGCGGGACGGAGACCCAGTACTTC. This chain uses TRBV7-7 with TRBJ2-5, with 13 bases identical to TRBD2. The CDR3 is 15 residues long. Germline values: CDR1 SSHAT, CDR2 FNYEAQ (reference sequence).

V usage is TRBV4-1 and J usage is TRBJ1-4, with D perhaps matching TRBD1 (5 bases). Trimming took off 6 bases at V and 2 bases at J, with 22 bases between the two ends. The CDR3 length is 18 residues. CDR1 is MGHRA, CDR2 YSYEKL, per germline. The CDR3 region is CASSPRARGRGTNEKLFF. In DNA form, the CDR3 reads TGCGCCAGCAGTCCAAGAGCACGGGGGAGAGGGACTAATGAAAAACTGTTTTTT.

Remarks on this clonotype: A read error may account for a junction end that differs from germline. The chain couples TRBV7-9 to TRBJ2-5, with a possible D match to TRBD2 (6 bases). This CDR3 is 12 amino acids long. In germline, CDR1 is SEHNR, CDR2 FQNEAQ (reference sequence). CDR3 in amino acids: CASSLGGRTQYF. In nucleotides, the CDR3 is TGTGCCAGTAGCTTGGGGGGAAGGACCCAGTACTTC.

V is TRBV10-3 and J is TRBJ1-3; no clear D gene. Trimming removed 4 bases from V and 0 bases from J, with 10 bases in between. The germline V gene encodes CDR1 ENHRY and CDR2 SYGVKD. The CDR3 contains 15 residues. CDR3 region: CAISAHSFSGNTIYF. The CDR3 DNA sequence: TGTGCCATCAGTGCCCACAGTTTCTCTGGAAACACCATATATTTT.

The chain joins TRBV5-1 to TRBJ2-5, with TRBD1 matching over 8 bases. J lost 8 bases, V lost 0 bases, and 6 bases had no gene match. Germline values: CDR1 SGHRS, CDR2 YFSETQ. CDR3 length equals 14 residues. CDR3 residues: CASSLDRGEKTQYF. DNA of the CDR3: TGCGCCAGCAGCTTGGACAGGGGGGAAAAAACCCAGTACTTC.

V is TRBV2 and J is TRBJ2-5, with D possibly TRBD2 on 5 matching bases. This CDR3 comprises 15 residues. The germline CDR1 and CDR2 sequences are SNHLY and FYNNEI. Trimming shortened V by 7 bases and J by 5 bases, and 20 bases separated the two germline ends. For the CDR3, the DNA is TGTGCCAGCAATAGCGAGACCGGGCAACGGGAGACCCAGTACTTC. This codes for CASNSETGQRETQYF.

Written as DNA, the CDR3 is TGTGCCAGCAGCTTCCGGGGACAGCTAGCTTACGAGCAGTACTTC. Translation gives CASSFRGQLAYEQYF. This chain joins TRBV5-6 and TRBJ2-7; 7 positions agree with TRBD1. The CDR3 spans 15 residues. Germline V gene sequence: CDR1 SGHDT, CDR2 YYEEEE. Trimming took 2 bases from V and 4 from J; bases not matched to a gene: 9. Combining the CDR3 with reference TRBV5-6 and TRBJ2-7 gives the whole variable domain DAGVTQSPTHLIKTRGQQVTLRCSPKSGHDTVSWYQQALGQGPQFIFQYYEEEERQRGNFPDRFSGHQFPNYSSELNVNALLLGDSALYLCASSFRGQLAYEQYFGPGTRLTVT.

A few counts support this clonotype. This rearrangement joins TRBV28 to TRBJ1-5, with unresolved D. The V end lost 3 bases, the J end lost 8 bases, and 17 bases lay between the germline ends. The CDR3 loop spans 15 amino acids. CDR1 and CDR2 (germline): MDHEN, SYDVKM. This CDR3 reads CASSFSVGSREPQHF. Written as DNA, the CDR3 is TGTGCCAGCAGTTTTTCGGTCGGCTCGAGGGAGCCCCAGCATTTT. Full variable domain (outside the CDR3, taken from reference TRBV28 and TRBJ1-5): DVKVTQSSRYLVKRTGEKVFLECVQDMDHENMFWYRQDPGLGLRLIYFSYDVKMKEKGDIPEGYSVSREKKERFSLILESASTNQTSMYLCASSFSVGSREPQHFGDGTRLSIL.

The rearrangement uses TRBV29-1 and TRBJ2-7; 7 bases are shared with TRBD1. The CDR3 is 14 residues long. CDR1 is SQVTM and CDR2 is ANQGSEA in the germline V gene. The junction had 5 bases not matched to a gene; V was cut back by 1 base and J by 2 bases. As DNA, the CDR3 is TGCAGCGTTGAAGCCAAGGACAGGACCTACGAGCAGTACTTC. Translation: CSVEAKDRTYEQYF.

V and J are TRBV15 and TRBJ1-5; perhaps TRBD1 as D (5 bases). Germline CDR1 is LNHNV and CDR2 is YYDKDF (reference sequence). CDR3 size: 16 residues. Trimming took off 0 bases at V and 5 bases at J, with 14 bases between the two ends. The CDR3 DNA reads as TGTGCCACCAGCAGAGATCAGGGCGGCGGTTATCAGCCCCAGCATTTT. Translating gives CATSRDQGGGYQPQHF.

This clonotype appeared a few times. CDR3 nucleotide sequence: TGCGCCAGCAGCTTGTCTAGCGGGACCTTCTCCTACGAGCAGTACTTC. Residues: CASSLSSGTFSYEQYF. The rearrangement uses TRBV5-1 and TRBJ2-7; 9 bases match TRBD2. Trimming took 1 base from V and 0 from J; bases not matched to a gene: 5. In germline, CDR1 is SGHRS, CDR2 YFSETQ. CDR3 length equals 16 residues.

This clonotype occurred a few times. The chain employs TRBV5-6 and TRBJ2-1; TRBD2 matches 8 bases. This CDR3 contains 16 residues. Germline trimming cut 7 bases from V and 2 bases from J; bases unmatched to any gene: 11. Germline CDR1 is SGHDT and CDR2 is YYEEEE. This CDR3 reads CASSPSGTSPYNEQFF. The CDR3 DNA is TGTGCCAGCTCACCTTCAGGGACTAGTCCCTACAATGAGCAGTTCTTC.